Listed below are T cell receptor beta chains from one sample, sequenced in a study of blood T cells in healthy people across ages. TCRdb passed the 5' RACE reads through MiXCR, listing each CDR3 protein once. The table records around 500,000 distinct CDR3 sequences, roughly a quarter of them present only once. These same records also appear under a second study, on T cells of mothers and their children.

The sequenced material came from blood. All receptors derive from a boy aged 2-9 years in good health. Each CDR3 is given without its conserved first and last residue.

V: TRBV6-6; J: TRBJ2-4; CDR3: ASSSSTGTPISIQY
V: TRBV29-1; J: TRBJ2-3; CDR3: SVAGILDRGDTQY
V: TRBV28; J: TRBJ2-7; CDR3: ASRTGSSYEQY
V: TRBV5-1; J: TRBJ2-3; CDR3: ASSPAGQGIADTQY
V: TRBV5-1; J: TRBJ2-2; CDR3: ASSLSGTAGELF
V: TRBV12-3/TRBV12-4; J: TRBJ1-2; CDR3: ASSQLHGAGGYT
V: TRBV10-3; J: TRBJ1-2; CDR3: AISTGTENYGYT
V: TRBV9; J: TRBJ2-1; CDR3: ASSVVSGFYNEQF
V: TRBV12-5; J: TRBJ1-2; CDR3: ASGPRGGVYGYT
V: TRBV7-8; J: TRBJ2-4; CDR3: ASSGGGAFDIQY
V: TRBV9; J: TRBJ2-5; CDR3: ASSTSPGQGIQETQY
V: TRBV6-5; J: .; CDR3: ASSYSVRDRQY
V: TRBV6-6; J: TRBJ1-1; CDR3: ASSYLGQGSTEAF
V: TRBV5-6; J: TRBJ2-1; CDR3: ASSFRLADYNEQF
V: TRBV5-1; J: TRBJ2-1; CDR3: ASSSLQGNEQF
V: TRBV4-3; J: TRBJ1-1; CDR3: ASSQGVWTGNTEAF
V: TRBV6-2/TRBV6-3; J: TRBJ2-6; CDR3: ASSGGSAGANVLT
V: TRBV27; J: TRBJ2-2; CDR3: ASSPSGHPTNLANTGELF